This T cell receptor beta chain was profiled in a study of cytomegalovirus exposure and HLA in healthy donors. On the study more broadly: The same platform was used for the 130 or so validation repertoires as for the 650 to 800 first-cohort repertoires, as reported in a later analysis.

Notes on the study in general: It was confirmed in vitro that a few of the CMV-associated chains were specific for CMV antigens.

In regard to this clone: What it binds is unknown.

The protocol was immunoSEQ multiplex PCR, while the TCRdb copy is restricted to in-frame clones and leaves out a portion. The data contain over 100,000 clones, about 95% of them seen just once; the ten biggest clones take up 0.85% to 0.95%. This CDR3 contains 14 residues. After removal of 6 bases from V and 7 bases from J, the junction contained 2 bases not matched to a gene. Per the germline V gene, CDR1 is MGHDK and CDR2 is SYGVNS. The specimen was PBMCs. The chain employs TRBV25-1 and TRBJ1-6; 11 nucleotides line up with TRBD1. This TCR came from a woman between 18 and 30 years old in good health and CMV-seronegative. This CDR3 reads CASRGQGANSPLHF. The CDR3 nucleotides read TGTGCCAGCAGAGGACAGGGGGCGAATTCACCCCTCCACTTT.